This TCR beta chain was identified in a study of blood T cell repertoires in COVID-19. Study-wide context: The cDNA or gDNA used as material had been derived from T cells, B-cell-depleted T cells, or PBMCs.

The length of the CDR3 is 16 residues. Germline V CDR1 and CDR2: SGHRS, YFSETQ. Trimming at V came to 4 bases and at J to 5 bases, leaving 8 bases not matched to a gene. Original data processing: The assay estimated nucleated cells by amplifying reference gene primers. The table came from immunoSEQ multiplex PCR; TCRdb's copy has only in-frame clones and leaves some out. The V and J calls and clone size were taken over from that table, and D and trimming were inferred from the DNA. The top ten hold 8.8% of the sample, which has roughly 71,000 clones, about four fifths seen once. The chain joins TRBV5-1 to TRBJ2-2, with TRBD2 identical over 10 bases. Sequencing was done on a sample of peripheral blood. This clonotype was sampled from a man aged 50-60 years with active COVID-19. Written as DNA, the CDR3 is TGCGCCAGCAGCCTGCTAGCGGGGGCGTTAACCGGGGAGCTGTTTTTT. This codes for CASSLLAGALTGELFF.